The clone carrying this T cell receptor beta chain was observed a single time. What it recognizes is unknown. These data are taken from a study of CD8 T cells in Susac syndrome. Study-wide findings and caveats: As the study acknowledged, the number of individuals who were part of its TCR sequencing and HLA analysis was relatively small.

cDNA came from around 0.54 to 1 ug RNA primed by random hexamers. The CDR3 of TCR beta was amplified by immunoSEQ multiplex PCR across 54 Vbeta and 13 Jbeta. MiXCR, run by TCRdb on the immunoSEQ multiplex PCR reads, gives a single entry per CDR3 protein. The data contain more than 70,000 distinct CDR3 sequences, 91% of them seen just once; the ten biggest clones take up under 0.6%. Sequencing of TCR beta, carried out with a high-throughput approach, was applied to CD8+ and CD4+ T cells from the blood. TEMRA cells were FACS-enriched, and CD8+ and CD4+ T cells were isolated negatively. The sample comprised CD8+ T cells from PBMCs. This TCR was sampled from a human donor with multiple sclerosis.

CDR3 in DNA: TGTGCCAGCAGGCCGATAAATCTCTTAGCGGAAAATGAGCAGTTCTTC. Translating it yields CASRPINLLAENEQFF. The V gene is TRBV6-2 or TRBV6-3, the J gene TRBJ2-1; tentatively, D is TRBD2 (6 bases). CDR1 and CDR2 (germline): MNHEY, SVGEGT. The CDR3 totals 16 residues. The V gene lost 6 bases and the J gene lost 7 bases, with 22 bases spanning the gap.